This TCR beta chain originates from a study of blood T cell repertoires in COVID-19. The overall study: The analysed material was cDNA or gDNA that came from T cells, B-cell-depleted T cells, or PBMCs.

In assigning cohorts, the study relied on participant-reported clinical history. This CDR3 comprises 15 residues. Trimming took 4 bases from V and 9 from J; bases not matched to a gene: 6. Germline V gives CDR1 MNHEY, CDR2 SVGAGI. The data were produced by immunoSEQ multiplex PCR, yet TCRdb's version contains in-frame clones alone and is incomplete. Among some 200,000 clones, 82% were seen once, and the ten largest hold more than 4%. This receptor was obtained from a woman aged 55-70 years with acute COVID-19. The specimen sequenced was PBMCs or T cells enriched from blood (not recorded which). The chain is built from TRBV6-5 and TRBJ2-1, with TRBD2 matching 13 bases. CDR3 coding DNA: TGTGCCAGCAGTTCCGGACTAGCGGGGGTGGGTGAGCAGTTCTTC. This translates into CASSSGLAGVGEQFF.